This T cell receptor beta chain was profiled in a study of blood T cell repertoires in COVID-19. As for the study in general: Collection of acute and convalescent COVID-19 samples took place in the United States, Italy and Spain. PBMCs, B-cell-depleted T cells, or T cells provided the cDNA or gDNA that made up the material.

Authors' analysis steps: Counts of nucleated cells, estimated from reference gene primer amplification, were obtained. TCRdb's table, derived via immunoSEQ multiplex PCR, lists solely in-frame clones and lacks some. The V and J calls and clone size are taken from that table; D and trimming were inferred from the DNA. The table lists 110,000 to 150,000 clones, more than 85% of them singletons, with roughly 2.9% in the top ten. Looked up from germline, CDR1 is LNHNV and CDR2 is YYDKDF (reference sequence). The V gene lost 2 bases and the J gene lost 7 bases, with 8 bases spanning the gap. The CDR3 consists of 12 residues.

The chain uses TRBV15 and TRBJ1-2; D call uncertain. This sequence was found in a man aged 55 to 70 with active or convalescent COVID-19. Sequenced: peripheral blood. The CDR3 DNA follows: TGTGCCACCAGCAGAAGGGAGGGTGGCTACACCTTC. Translated: CATSRREGGYTF.